This TCR beta chain was captured by sequencing in a study of spatial heterogeneity in lung cancer. Germline loops: CDR1 WSHSY, CDR2 SAAADI. CDR3 size: 16 residues. The V end lost 5 bases, the J end lost 2 bases, and 13 bases lay between the germline ends. Indicated time point: sample taken at primary tumor resection. TCRdb redid the calling of the 5' RACE reads with MiXCR, one entry per CDR3 protein. The top ten hold 55% to 70% of the sample, which has some 44,000 distinct CDR3 sequences, roughly 15% seen once. Ten or more counts support this clonotype. The origin of this receptor is a male donor with early-stage non-small cell lung cancer. The V and J genes are TRBV10-2 and TRBJ1-6, with D perhaps matching TRBD1 (6 bases). The sequences come from PBMCs, collected at surgery. The CDR3 loop reads CASSYRASTYNSPLHF. The CDR3 nucleotides are TGCGCCAGCAGTTACAGGGCCAGCACCTATAATTCACCCCTCCACTTT.